A single sample gave rise to the 19 T cell receptor beta chains below, sequenced in a study of T cells in Graves' hyperthyroidism and ophthalmopathy. There were TCR beta CDR3 regions amplified from RNA transcripts. The TCR CDR3 first-round RT-PCR relied on the HTBI primer set. TCRdb fed the multiplex PCR reads into MiXCR, producing one record per CDR3 protein. This table has more than 550,000 distinct CDR3 sequences, 17% appearing once. The sequencing input was blood. The receptors were sampled from a man in his fifties with Graves' hyperthyroidism.

This clonotype was picked up a small number of times. The chain has TRBV27 and TRBJ2-6; D call uncertain. The length of the CDR3 is 14 residues. The germline V gene encodes CDR1 MNHEY and CDR2 SMNVEV (reference sequence). The V gene lost 3 bases and the J gene lost 0 bases, with 3 bases spanning the gap. CDR3 in DNA: TGTGCCAGCAGTTTTGGCTCTGGGGCCAACGTCCTGACTTTC. Its translation is CASSFGSGANVLTF. The complete variable domain, with remaining parts taken from reference TRBV27 and TRBJ2-6, reads EAQVTQNPRYLITVTGKKLTVTCSQNMNHEYMSWYRQDPGLGLRQIYYSMNVEVTDKGDVPEGYKVSRKEKRNFPLILESPSPNQTSLYFCASSFGSGANVLTFGAGSRLTVL.

This clonotype has ten or more counts. The chain employs TRBV28 and TRBJ2-7; D is perhaps TRBD2 (6 bases). CDR3 length: 14 residues. The V end was cut by 7 bases, the J end by 1 base, with 14 bases between. Germline V CDR1 and CDR2: MDHEN, SYDVKM. The CDR3 loop is CASTRSGVSYEQYF. The CDR3 DNA is TGTGCCAGCACCAGGTCGGGGGTATCCTACGAGCAGTACTTC.

This clonotype was found a few times. The chain combines TRBV6-5 with TRBJ1-6; no clear D. With 0 bases removed from V and 11 bases from J, the gap between germline ends came to 8 bases. The length of the CDR3 is 13 residues. Germline V gene sequence: CDR1 MNHEY, CDR2 SVGAGI. CDR3 bases: TGTGCCAGCAGTTACTCCGGGAAGCCACCCCTCCACTTT. This gives the protein CASSYSGKPPLHF.

This clonotype was seen more than once but under ten times. At one of its ends the junction is not consistent with the germline gene, which may arise from a read error. The rearrangement joins TRBV19 to TRBJ2-7, with TRBD2 matching 14 bases. This CDR3 comprises 16 residues. Germline values: CDR1 LNHDA, CDR2 SQIVND (reference sequence). CDR3 nucleotide sequence: TGTGCCAGTAGCGGGACTAGCGGGAGTGTATCCTGCGAGCAGTACTTC. Translation: CASSGTSGSVSCEQYF.

The J gene is TRBJ2-3, the V gene TRBV28, with 12 bases aligning to TRBD2. From germline, CDR1 is MDHEN and CDR2 SYDVKM. The CDR3 loop spans 20 amino acids. With V trimmed by 1 base and J by 2 bases, 13 bases remained unmatched. CDR3 in amino acids: CASSLLIGSWTSGATDTQYF. CDR3 nucleotide sequence: TGTGCCAGCAGTTTATTGATCGGCAGCTGGACTAGCGGGGCCACAGATACGCAGTATTTT.

The V call is TRBV19, the J call TRBJ1-1; 11 bases map to TRBD1. V shed 7 bases and J 3 bases; nucleotides not matched to a gene: 4. CDR1 is LNHDA, CDR2 SQIVND, per germline (reference sequence). The CDR3 is made up of 14 amino acids. The CDR3 sequence is CASKEGQGDTEAFF. CDR3 DNA: TGTGCCAGTAAAGAGGGACAGGGGGACACTGAAGCTTTCTTT.

This clonotype was found many times. The V gene is TRBV28, the J gene TRBJ2-3; TRBD2 matches 11 bases. The V and J ends lost 6 bases and 4 bases, in that order; junction bases with no gene match: 6. Germline V gene lookup returns CDR1 MDHEN and CDR2 SYDVKM. This CDR3 contains 15 residues. The CDR3 here is CASSKLAGESDTQYF. The CDR3 DNA follows: TGTGCCAGCAGCAAACTAGCGGGAGAATCAGATACGCAGTATTTT.

In this sample, this clonotype turned up once. This sequence may be a read error, since a much larger clone differs from it by one base. J is TRBJ2-2 and V is TRBV19; D is unclear. V lost 5 bases and J lost 8, with 15 bases in between. From germline, CDR1 is LNHDA and CDR2 SQIVND (reference sequence). The CDR3 loop spans 14 amino acids. CDR3 coding DNA: TGTGCCAGTAGTCTTGAGTCCCCGGCGGGGGAGCTGTTTTTT. It specifies CASSLESPAGELFF. The entire variable domain, with the rest obtained from reference TRBV19 and TRBJ2-2, is as follows: DGGITQSPKYLFRKEGQNVTLSCEQNLNHDAMYWYRQDPGQGLRLIYYSQIVNDFQKGDIAEGYSVSREKKESFPLTVTSAQKNPTAFYLCASSLESPAGELFFGEGSRLTVL.

This rearrangement joins TRBV28 to TRBJ2-3; 9 bases map to TRBD1. The CDR3 has 15 residues. In germline, CDR1 is MDHEN, CDR2 SYDVKM. J gave up 3 bases and V 4 bases, and 5 bases lay outside the gene matches. This CDR3 reads CASSSRTGETDTQYF. For the CDR3, the DNA is TGTGCCAGCAGTTCCCGGACAGGGGAGACAGATACGCAGTATTTT.

This clonotype occurred a few times. The chain has TRBV6-2 or TRBV6-3 and TRBJ1-3; D is undetermined. This CDR3 region has 17 residues. Germline V gene sequence: CDR1 MNHEY, CDR2 SVGEGT. Trimming removed 5 bases from V and 3 bases from J, with 20 bases in between. CDR3 residues: CASSPLGVGLIGNTIYF. Written as DNA, the CDR3 is TGTGCCAGCAGTCCCCTTGGTGTAGGGCTTATTGGAAACACCATATATTTT.

This clonotype was recorded at least ten times. The V and J genes are TRBV24-1 and TRBJ2-7; D unclear. V dropped 4 bases and J dropped 1 base, with 4 bases sitting between them. The CDR3 is 12 residues long. CDR1 and CDR2 from the germline V gene are KGHDR and SFDVKD. The CDR3 is CATSDGSYEQYF. The CDR3 region has the DNA TGTGCCACCAGTGACGGATCCTACGAGCAGTACTTC.

This clonotype has a count of ten or more. The chain has TRBV5-1 and TRBJ2-2; D perhaps matches TRBD1 (5 bases). The CDR3 has 14 amino acids. V dropped 6 bases and J dropped 5 bases, with 14 bases sitting between them. Germline V gives CDR1 SGHRS, CDR2 YFSETQ. CDR3 region: CASTASGNTGELFF. The CDR3, as DNA: TGCGCCAGCACCGCCTCAGGGAATACCGGGGAGCTGTTTTTT.

The chain has TRBV6-9 and TRBJ1-6, with 7 bases aligning to TRBD1. The V segment lost 3 bases and the J segment 11 bases; nucleotides outside the gene matches: 13. Germline CDR1 and CDR2: MNHGY and SVAAGI. The length of the CDR3 is 16 residues. The CDR3 sequence: CASSYPRGTVLPPLHF. The CDR3 DNA reads as TGTGCCAGCAGTTACCCACGCGGGACAGTTCTGCCACCCCTCCACTTT.

Only a few counts were recorded for this clonotype. The chain has TRBV7-9 and TRBJ2-5, with D perhaps matching TRBD2 (6 bases). Germline V CDR1 and CDR2: SEHNR, FQNEAQ (reference sequence). V lost 5 bases, J lost 1 base, and 11 bases lay in between. The CDR3 length is 14 residues. The CDR3 DNA sequence: TGTGCCAGCAGCACCCGGGACTCCCAAGAGACCCAGTACTTC. As protein: CASSTRDSQETQYF.

This chain uses TRBV7-2 with TRBJ2-1; the D is unclear. Germline V gene sequence: CDR1 SGHTA, CDR2 FQGNSA. CDR3 length equals 15 residues. V was shortened by 5 bases and J by 4 bases, with 15 bases between the two germline ends. The CDR3 here is CASSQDSRNYNEQFF. CDR3 coding DNA: TGTGCCAGCAGCCAAGACTCGCGGAATTACAATGAGCAGTTCTTC.

Ten or more counts support this clonotype. The CDR3 region has the DNA TGTGCCAGCAGCTTCTCGGGACTAGGGCGGGAGACCCAGTACTTC. It translates to CASSFSGLGRETQYF. The chain couples TRBV5-8 to TRBJ2-5; 8 bases agree with TRBD2. The CDR3 runs 15 residues. V lost 2 bases, J lost 5 bases, and 8 bases stayed unmatched. CDR1 and CDR2 (germline): SGHTS, YDEGEE.

Only a few counts were recorded for this clonotype. V is TRBV7-3 and J is TRBJ2-5; 9 positions agree with TRBD2. The V gene end was trimmed by 5 bases and the J gene end by 7 bases; junction bases not matched to a gene: 14. Germline CDR1 SGHTA, CDR2 FQGTGA. This CDR3 has 16 residues. DNA of the CDR3: TGTGCCAGCAGCCCGGAATCACTAGCGGGTATAGGGACCCAGTACTTC. It is translated as CASSPESLAGIGTQYF.

The chain recombines TRBV11-2 with TRBJ2-3; 7 bases agree with TRBD2. V was pared by 5 bases and J by 0 bases, with 8 bases of the junction left unmatched. Germline V CDR1 and CDR2: SGHAT, FQNNGV. The length of the CDR3 is 16 residues. The DNA for the CDR3 is TGTGCCAGCAGCGACATAGCGGGCTCTAGCACAGATACGCAGTATTTT. Protein product: CASSDIAGSSTDTQYF.

The chain employs TRBV5-6 and TRBJ2-3, with TRBD2 matching 7 bases. Germline V gene sequence: CDR1 SGHDT, CDR2 YYEEEE. Trimming took 0 bases from V and 3 from J; bases not matched to a gene: 4. This CDR3 comprises 15 residues. The CDR3 bases are TGTGCCAGCAGCTTGGAGCGGGAAGGGACAGATACGCAGTATTTT. It encodes CASSLEREGTDTQYF.